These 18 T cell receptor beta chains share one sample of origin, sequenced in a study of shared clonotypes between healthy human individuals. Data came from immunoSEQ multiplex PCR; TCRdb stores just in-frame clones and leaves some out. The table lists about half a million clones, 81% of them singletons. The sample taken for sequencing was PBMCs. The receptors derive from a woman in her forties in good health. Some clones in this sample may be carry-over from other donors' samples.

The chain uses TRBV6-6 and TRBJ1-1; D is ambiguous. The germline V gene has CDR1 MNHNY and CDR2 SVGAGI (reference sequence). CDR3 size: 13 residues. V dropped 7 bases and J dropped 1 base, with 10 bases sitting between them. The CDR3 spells CASTMLSNTEAFF. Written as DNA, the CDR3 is TGTGCCAGCACTATGCTCTCGAACACTGAAGCTTTCTTT.

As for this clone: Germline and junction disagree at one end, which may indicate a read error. The CDR3 is CASSPDFYDQYF. Here the CDR3 DNA reads TGTGCCAGCAGCCCCGACTTCTACGACCAGTACTTC. The rearrangement uses TRBV7-6 and TRBJ2-7; unclear D gene. Germline V gene sequence: CDR1 SGHVS, CDR2 FNYEAQ. The CDR3 has 12 residues.

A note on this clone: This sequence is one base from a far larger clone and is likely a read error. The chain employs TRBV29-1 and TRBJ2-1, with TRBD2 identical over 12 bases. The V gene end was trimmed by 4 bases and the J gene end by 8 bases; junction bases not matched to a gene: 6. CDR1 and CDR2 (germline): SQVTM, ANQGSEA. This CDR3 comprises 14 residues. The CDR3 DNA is TGCAGCGTTGCCGTGACTAGCGGGAGTTATGAGCAGTTCTTC. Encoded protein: CSVAVTSGSYEQFF.

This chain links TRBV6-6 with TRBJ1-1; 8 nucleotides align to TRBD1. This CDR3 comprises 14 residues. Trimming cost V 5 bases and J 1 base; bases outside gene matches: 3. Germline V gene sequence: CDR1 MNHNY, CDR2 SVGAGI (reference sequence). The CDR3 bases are TGTGCCAGCAGTGAGGGACAGGAGAACACTGAAGCTTTCTTT. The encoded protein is CASSEGQENTEAFF.

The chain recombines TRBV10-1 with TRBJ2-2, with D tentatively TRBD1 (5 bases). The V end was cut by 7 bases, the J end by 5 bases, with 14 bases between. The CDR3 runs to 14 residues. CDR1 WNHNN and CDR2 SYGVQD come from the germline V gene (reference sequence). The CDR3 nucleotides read TGCGCCAGCAAAAAGGGGCTAGAAACCGGGGAGCTGTTTTTT. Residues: CASKKGLETGELFF.

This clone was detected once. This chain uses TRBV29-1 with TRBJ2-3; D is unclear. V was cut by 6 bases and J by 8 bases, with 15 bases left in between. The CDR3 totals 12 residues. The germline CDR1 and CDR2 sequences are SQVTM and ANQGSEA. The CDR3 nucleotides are TGCAGCGTAGACGTAGCCACGGGTACGCAGTATTTT. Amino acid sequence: CSVDVATGTQYF.

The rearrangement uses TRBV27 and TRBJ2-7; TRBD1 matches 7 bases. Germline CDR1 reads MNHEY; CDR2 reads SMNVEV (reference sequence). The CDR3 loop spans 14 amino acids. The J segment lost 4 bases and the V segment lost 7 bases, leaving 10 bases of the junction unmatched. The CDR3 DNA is TGTGCCAGCACCCAGACAGGGAACTTGTACGAGCAGTACTTC. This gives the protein CASTQTGNLYEQYF.

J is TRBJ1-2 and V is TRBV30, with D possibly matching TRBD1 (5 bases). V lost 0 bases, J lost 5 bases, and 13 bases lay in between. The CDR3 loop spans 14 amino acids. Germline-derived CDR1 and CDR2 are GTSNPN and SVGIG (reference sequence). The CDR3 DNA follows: TGTGCCTGGAGTGTGAGTGGGACCCCTTATGGCTACACCTTC. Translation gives CAWSVSGTPYGYTF.

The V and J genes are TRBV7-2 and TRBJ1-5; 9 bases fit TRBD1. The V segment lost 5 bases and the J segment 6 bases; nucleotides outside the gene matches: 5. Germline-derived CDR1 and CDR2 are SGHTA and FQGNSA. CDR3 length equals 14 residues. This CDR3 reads CASSLTGGSQPQHF. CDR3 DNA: TGTGCCAGCAGCCTTACAGGGGGCAGTCAGCCCCAGCATTTT.

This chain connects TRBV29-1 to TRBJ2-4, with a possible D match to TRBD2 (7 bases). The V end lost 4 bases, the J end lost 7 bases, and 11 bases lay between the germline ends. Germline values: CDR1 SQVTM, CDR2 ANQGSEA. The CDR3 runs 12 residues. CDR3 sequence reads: CSVGEGENIQYF. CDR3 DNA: TGCAGCGTTGGGGAGGGGGAGAACATTCAGTACTTC. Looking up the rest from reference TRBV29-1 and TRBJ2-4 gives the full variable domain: SAVISQKPSRDICQRGTSLTIQCQVDSQVTMMFWYRQQPGQSLTLIATANQGSEATYESGFVIDKFPISRPNLTFSTLTVSNMSPEDSSIYLCSVGEGENIQYFGAGTRLSVL.

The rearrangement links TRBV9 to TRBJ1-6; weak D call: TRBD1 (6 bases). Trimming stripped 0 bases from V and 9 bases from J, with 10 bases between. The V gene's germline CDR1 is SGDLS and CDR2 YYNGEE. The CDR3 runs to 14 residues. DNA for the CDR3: TGTGCCAGCAGCGTAGATACAGGGACTTCACCCCTCCACTTT. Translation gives CASSVDTGTSPLHF.

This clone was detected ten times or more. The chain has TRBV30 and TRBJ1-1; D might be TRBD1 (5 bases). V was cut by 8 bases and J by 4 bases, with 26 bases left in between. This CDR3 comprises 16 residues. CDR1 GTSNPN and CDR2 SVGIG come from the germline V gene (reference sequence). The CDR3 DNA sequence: TGTGCCGCGGAGGCAGGGATGATTTCTTGGAGCACTGAAGCTTTCTTT. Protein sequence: CAAEAGMISWSTEAFF.

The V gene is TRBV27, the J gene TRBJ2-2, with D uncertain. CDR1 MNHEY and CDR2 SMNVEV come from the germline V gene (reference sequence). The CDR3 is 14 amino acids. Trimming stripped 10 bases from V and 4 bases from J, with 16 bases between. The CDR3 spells CATKGLEVTGELFF. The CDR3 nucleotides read TGTGCCACCAAAGGGCTAGAGGTCACCGGGGAGCTGTTTTTT.

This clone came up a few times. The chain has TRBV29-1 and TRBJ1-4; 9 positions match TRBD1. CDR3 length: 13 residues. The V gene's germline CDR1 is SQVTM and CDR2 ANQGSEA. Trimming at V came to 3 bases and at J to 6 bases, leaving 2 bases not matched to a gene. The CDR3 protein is CSVETGGDEKLFF. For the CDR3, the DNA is TGCAGCGTTGAGACAGGGGGGGATGAAAAACTGTTTTTT. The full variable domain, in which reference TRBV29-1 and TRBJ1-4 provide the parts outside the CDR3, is SAVISQKPSRDICQRGTSLTIQCQVDSQVTMMFWYRQQPGQSLTLIATANQGSEATYESGFVIDKFPISRPNLTFSTLTVSNMSPEDSSIYLCSVETGGDEKLFFGSGTQLSVL.

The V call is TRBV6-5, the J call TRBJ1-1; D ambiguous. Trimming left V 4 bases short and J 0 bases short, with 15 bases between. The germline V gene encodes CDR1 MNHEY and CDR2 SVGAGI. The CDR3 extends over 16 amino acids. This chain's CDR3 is CASSSPRVGMNTEAFF. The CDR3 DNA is TGTGCCAGCAGTTCCCCCCGTGTAGGTATGAACACTGAAGCTTTCTTT.

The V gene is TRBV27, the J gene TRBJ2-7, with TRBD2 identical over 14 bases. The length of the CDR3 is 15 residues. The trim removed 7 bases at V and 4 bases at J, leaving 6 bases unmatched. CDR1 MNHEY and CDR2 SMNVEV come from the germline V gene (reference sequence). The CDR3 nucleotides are TGTGCCAGCAAACTGGGGACTAGCGGGAGTTACGAGCAGTACTTC. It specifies CASKLGTSGSYEQYF.

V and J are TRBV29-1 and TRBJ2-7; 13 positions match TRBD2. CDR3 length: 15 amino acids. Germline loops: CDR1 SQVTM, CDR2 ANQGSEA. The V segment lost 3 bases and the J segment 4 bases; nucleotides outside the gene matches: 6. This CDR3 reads CSVEGTSGNPYEQYF. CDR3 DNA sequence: TGCAGCGTTGAGGGGACTAGCGGGAACCCATACGAGCAGTACTTC.

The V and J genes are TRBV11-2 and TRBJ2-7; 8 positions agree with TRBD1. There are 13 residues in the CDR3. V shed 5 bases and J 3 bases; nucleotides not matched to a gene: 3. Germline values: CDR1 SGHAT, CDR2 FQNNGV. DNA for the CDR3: TGTGCCAGCAGCGAAGGGACAGGCTACGAGCAGTACTTC. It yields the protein CASSEGTGYEQYF. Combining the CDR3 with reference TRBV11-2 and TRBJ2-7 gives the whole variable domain EAGVAQSPRYKIIEKRQSVAFWCNPISGHATLYWYQQILGQGPKLLIQFQNNGVVDDSQLPKDRFSAERLKGVDSTLKIQPAKLEDSAVYLCASSEGTGYEQYFGPGTRLTVT.